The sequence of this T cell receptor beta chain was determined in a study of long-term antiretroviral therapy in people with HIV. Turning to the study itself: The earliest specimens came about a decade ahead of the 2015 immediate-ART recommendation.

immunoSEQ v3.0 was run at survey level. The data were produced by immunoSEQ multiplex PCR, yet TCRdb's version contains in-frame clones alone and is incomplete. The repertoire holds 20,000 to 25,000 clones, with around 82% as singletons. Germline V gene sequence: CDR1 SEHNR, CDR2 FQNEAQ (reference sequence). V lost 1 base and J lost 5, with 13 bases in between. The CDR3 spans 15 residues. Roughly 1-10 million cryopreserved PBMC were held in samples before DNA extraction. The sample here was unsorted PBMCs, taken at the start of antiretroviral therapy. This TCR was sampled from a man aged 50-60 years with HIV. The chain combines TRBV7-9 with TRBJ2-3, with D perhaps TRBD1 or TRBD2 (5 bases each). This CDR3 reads CASSLGEGPRDTQYF. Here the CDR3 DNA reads TGTGCCAGCAGCTTAGGTGAGGGGCCTAGAGATACGCAGTATTTT.